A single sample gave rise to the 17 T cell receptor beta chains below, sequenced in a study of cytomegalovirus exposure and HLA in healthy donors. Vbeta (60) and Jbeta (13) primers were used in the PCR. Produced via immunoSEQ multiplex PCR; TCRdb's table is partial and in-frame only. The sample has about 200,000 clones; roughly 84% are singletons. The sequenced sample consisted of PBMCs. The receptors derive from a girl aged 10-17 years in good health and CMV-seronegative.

The CDR3 sequence: CASSRARGEKLFF. The CDR3 DNA is TGTGCCAGCAGCAGAGCCCGAGGGGAAAAACTGTTTTTT. The chain recombines TRBV2 with TRBJ1-4; D not resolved. This CDR3 comprises 13 residues. Trimming shortened V by 6 bases and J by 8 bases, and 13 bases separated the two germline ends. Germline V gene sequence: CDR1 SNHLY, CDR2 FYNNEI.

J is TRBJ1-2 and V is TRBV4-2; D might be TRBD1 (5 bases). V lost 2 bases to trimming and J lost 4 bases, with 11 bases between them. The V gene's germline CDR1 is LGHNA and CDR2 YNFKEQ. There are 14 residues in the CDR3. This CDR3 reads CASSQPRQLYGYTF. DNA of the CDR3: TGTGCCAGCAGCCAACCAAGACAGCTCTATGGCTACACCTTC.

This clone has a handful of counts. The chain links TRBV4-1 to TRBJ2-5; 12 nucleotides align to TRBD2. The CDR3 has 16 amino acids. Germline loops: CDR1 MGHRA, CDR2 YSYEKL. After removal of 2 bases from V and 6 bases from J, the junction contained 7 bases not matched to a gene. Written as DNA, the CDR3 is TGCGCCAGCAGCCAACCACTAGCGGGAGGCAGACAGACCCAGTACTTC. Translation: CASSQPLAGGRQTQYF.

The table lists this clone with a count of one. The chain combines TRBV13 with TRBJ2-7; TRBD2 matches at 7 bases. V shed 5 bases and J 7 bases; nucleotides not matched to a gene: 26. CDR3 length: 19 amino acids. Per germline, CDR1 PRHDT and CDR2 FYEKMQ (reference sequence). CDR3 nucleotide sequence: TGTGCCAGCAGCCCCCCGGTTCGTGGGAGGGCATTTTCGGTCCGAGAGCAGTACTTC. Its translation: CASSPPVRGRAFSVREQYF.

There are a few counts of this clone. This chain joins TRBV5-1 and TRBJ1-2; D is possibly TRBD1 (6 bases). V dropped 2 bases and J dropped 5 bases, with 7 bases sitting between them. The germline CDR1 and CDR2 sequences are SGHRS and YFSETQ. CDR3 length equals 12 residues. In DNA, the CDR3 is TGCGCCAGCAGCTTACAGGGTTATGGCTACACCTTC. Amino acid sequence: CASSLQGYGYTF. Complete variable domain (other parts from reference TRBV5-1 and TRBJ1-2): KAGVTQTPRYLIKTRGQQVTLSCSPISGHRSVSWYQQTPGQGLQFLFEYFSETQRNKGNFPGRFSGRQFSNSRSEMNVSTLELGDSALYLCASSLQGYGYTFGSGTRLTVV.

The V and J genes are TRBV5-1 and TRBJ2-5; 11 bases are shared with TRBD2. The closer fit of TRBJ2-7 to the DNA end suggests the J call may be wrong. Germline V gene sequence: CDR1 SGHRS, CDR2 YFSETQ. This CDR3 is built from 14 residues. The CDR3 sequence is CASSFSGGAYEQYF. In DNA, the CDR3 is TGCGCCAGCAGCTTTAGCGGGGGGGCCTACGAGCAGTACTTC.

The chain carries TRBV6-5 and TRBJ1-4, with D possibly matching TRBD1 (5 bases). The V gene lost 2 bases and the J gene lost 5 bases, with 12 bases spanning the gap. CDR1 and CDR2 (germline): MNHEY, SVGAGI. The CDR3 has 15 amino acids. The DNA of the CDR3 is TGTGCCAGCAGTTACGGGGGGATAGGAAATGAAAAACTGTTTTTT. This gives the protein CASSYGGIGNEKLFF.

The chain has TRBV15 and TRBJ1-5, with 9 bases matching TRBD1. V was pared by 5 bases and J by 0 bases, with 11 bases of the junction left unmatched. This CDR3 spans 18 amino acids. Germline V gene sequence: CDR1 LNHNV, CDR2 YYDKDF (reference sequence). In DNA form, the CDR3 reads TGTGCCACCAGCGGCACAGAGAGGACAGGGGATAGCAATCAGCCCCAGCATTTT. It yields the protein CATSGTERTGDSNQPQHF.

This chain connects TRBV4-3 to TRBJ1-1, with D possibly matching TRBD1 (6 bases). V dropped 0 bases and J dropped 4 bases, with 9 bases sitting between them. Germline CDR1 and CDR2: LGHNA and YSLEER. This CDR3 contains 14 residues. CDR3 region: CASSQDRGGTEAFF. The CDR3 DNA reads TGCGCCAGCAGCCAAGATAGAGGGGGCACTGAAGCTTTCTTT.

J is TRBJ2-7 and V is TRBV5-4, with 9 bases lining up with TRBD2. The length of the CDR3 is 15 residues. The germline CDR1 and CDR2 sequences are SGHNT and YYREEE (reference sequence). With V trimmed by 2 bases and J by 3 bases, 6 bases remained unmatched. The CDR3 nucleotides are TGTGCCAGCAGCTTAGAGAGCGGGGGGTTCTACGAGCAGTACTTC. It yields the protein CASSLESGGFYEQYF.

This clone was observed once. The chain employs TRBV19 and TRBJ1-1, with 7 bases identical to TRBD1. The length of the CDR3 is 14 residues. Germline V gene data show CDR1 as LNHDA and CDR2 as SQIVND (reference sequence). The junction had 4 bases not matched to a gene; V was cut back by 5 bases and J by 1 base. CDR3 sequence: CASSLYRGNTEAFF. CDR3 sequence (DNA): TGTGCCAGTAGTTTATACAGGGGGAACACTGAAGCTTTCTTT.

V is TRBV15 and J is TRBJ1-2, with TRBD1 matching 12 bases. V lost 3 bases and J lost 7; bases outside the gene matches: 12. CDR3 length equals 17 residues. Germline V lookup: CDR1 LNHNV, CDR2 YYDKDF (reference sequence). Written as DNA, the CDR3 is TGTGCCACCAGCAGTTCCCCCCGGGGACAGGGGGCTTCTGGCTACACCTTC. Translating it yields CATSSSPRGQGASGYTF.

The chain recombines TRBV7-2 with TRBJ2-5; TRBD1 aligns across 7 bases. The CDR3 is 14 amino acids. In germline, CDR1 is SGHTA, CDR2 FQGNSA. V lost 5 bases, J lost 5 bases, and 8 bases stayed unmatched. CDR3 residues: CASSPLTGMETQYF. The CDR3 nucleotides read TGTGCCAGCAGCCCTTTGACAGGGATGGAGACCCAGTACTTC.

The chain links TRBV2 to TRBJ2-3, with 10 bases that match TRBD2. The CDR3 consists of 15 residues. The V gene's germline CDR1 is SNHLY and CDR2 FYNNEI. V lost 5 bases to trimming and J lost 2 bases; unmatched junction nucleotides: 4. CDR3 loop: CASSILAGLTDTQYF. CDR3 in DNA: TGTGCCAGCAGTATACTAGCGGGACTCACAGATACGCAGTATTTT.

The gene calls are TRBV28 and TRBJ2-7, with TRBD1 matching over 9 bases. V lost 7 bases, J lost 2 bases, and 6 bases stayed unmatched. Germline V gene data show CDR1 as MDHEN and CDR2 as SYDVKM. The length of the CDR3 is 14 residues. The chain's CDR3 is CASTLGTGTYEQYF. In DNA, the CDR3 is TGTGCCAGCACCCTTGGGACAGGGACCTACGAGCAGTACTTC.

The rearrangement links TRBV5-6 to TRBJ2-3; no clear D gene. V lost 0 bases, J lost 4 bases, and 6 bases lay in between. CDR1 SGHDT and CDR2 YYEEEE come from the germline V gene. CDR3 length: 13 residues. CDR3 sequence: CASSLGTADTQYF. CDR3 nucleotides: TGTGCCAGCAGCTTGGGTACAGCAGATACGCAGTATTTT. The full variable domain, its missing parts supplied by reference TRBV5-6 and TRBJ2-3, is DAGVTQSPTHLIKTRGQQVTLRCSPKSGHDTVSWYQQALGQGPQFIFQYYEEEERQRGNFPDRFSGHQFPNYSSELNVNALLLGDSALYLCASSLGTADTQYFGPGTRLTVL.

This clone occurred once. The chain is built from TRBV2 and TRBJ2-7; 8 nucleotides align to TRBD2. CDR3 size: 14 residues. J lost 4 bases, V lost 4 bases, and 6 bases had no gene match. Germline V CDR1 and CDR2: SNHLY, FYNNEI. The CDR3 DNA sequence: TGTGCCAGCAGTGGTAGCGGGGTGGTATACGAGCAGTACTTC. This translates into CASSGSGVVYEQYF.